This TCR beta chain was found in a study of T cell responses to AZD1222 COVID-19 vaccine. Findings and caveats of the study: White British donors predominated, females outnumbered males, and clonal diversity was possibly underestimated.

The germline V gene has CDR1 LGHNT and CDR2 FRNRAP. The V and J ends lost 5 bases and 5 bases, in that order; junction bases with no gene match: 3. The CDR3 contains 14 residues. Here immunoSEQ multiplex PCR was the method, and the copy in TCRdb shows in-frame clones only, minus some. The table includes about 220,000 clones, about 92% detected once. As concerns this clone: The antigen is not known.

The source of this sequence is an adult in good health. The sequencing here drew on peripheral blood, taken on day 0 of MenACWY control vaccination. The chain couples TRBV12-5 to TRBJ1-6; 7 bases agree with TRBD1. The CDR3: CASGRGQDNSPLHF. The CDR3, as DNA: TGTGCTAGTGGTCGCGGACAGGATAATTCACCCCTCCACTTT.